Listed below are T cell receptor beta chains from one sample, sequenced in a study of T cell repertoires in cytomegalovirus infection. Using its own MiXCR run on the reads, TCRdb lists one record per CDR3 protein. The repertoire holds some 680,000 distinct CDR3 sequences, with 35% to 40% as singletons. Sequenced input: PBMCs. All receptors come from a human donor in good health (CMV status not recorded). Some clones in this sample may be carry-over from other donors' samples. Each CDR3 is given with its conserved first and last residue. The order of the fields is CDR3 DNA, CDR3 protein, clone size, V gene, D gene, J gene. The D gene is left open where the match is weak. Size tells how often a clone was seen (once, few, many) or the class of an expanded clone, and some rows leave it out.

TGTGCCAGCAGTCGAGGGGATAATAGCAATCACCCCCAGCATTTT | CASSRGDNSNHPQHF | NA | TRBV12-3/TRBV12-4 | NA | TRBJ1-5
TGTGCCAGCAGCTTAGTAGTTCGGGGGAAGAATGAGCAGTTCTTC | CASSLVVRGKNEQFF | few | TRBV7-8 | NA | TRBJ2-1
TGTGCCAGCAGCTCGTGGGGCTCTGAAGCTTTCTTT | CASSSWGSEAFF | NA | TRBV7-6 | NA | TRBJ1-1
TGTGCCAGCACCCGACTAGGCGGGGAGACCCAGTACTTC | CASTRLGGETQYF | NA | TRBV2 | NA | TRBJ2-5
TGCAGCGTTGAAGAGGGAAGATACGAGCAGTACTTC | CSVEEGRYEQYF | few | TRBV29-1 | NA | TRBJ2-7
TGTGCCAGCAGTTTATCTGGCAGGGGAAGAGCTAACTATGGCTACACCTTC | CASSLSGRGRANYGYTF | NA | TRBV12-3/TRBV12-4 | NA | TRBJ1-2
TGTGCCAGCAAGGATGCCAGCACAGATACGCAGTATTTT | CASKDASTDTQYF | NA | TRBV7-2 | NA | TRBJ2-3
TGTGCCAGTAGCACGACAGGGGACGGGGGCTACACCTTC | CASSTTGDGGYTF | NA | TRBV19 | TRBD1 | TRBJ1-2
TGTGCCAGCAGCCTGGACAGCGCCGGGGGAAACACCATATATTTT | CASSLDSAGGNTIYF | once | TRBV4-2 | NA | TRBJ1-3
TGTGCCAGCAGCTCGGACAGACCTGAAGCTTTCTTT | CASSSDRPEAFF | few | TRBV11-1 | NA | TRBJ1-1
TGCGCCAGCAGCCAAGAAGGAGGGGCCAGGGATGAGCAGTTCTTC | CASSQEGGARDEQFF | NA | TRBV4-1 | NA | TRBJ2-1
TGTGCCAGCAGCTTAATACGGACATCATTGTCCTACAATGAGCAGTTCTTC | CASSLIRTSLSYNEQFF | NA | TRBV7-8 | NA | TRBJ2-1
TGTGCCAGCAGCCATGCCCTTGGGACAGGCGACTATGGCTACACCTTC | CASSHALGTGDYGYTF | NA | TRBV3-1 | TRBD1 | TRBJ1-2
TGTGCCAGCAGCCAAGAGTCTTACGAGCAGTACTTC | CASSQESYEQYF | NA | TRBV3-1 | NA | TRBJ2-7
TGTGCCAGCAGCTTAGCTGTTAGCGTAGCTGAAGCTTTCTTT | CASSLAVSVAEAFF | NA | TRBV7-9 | NA | TRBJ1-1
TGTGCCAGCAGCTTGGGAGCGGGAGGAGGGACCGGGGAGCTGTTTTTT | CASSLGAGGGTGELFF | NA | TRBV5-4 | TRBD2 | TRBJ2-2
TGTGCCAGCAGCCAAACAGGGGGCGTAGGCTACACCTTC | CASSQTGGVGYTF | NA | TRBV3-1 | TRBD1 | TRBJ1-2
TGTGCCAGCAGTGCAAGTGGCGGGGGGGGCACAGATACGCAGTATTTT | CASSASGGGGTDTQYF | NA | TRBV6-4 | TRBD2 | TRBJ2-3
TGTGCCAGCAGCGTAGATGAGGGAACCGGGGAGCTGTTTTTT | CASSVDEGTGELFF | once | TRBV9 | NA | TRBJ2-2
TGCGCCAGCAGCTTTAAATTGGGGGGCAACACTGAAGCTTTCTTT | CASSFKLGGNTEAFF | NA | TRBV5-1 | NA | TRBJ1-1
TGTGCCAGCAGCCAAGAGATCCGGTACGGACTAGGGAACACAGATACGCAGTATTTT | CASSQEIRYGLGNTDTQYF | NA | TRBV4-1 | TRBD2 | TRBJ2-3
TGCAGTGCTAGTGGGCAGGCGGGCACTGAAGCTTTCTTT | CSASGQAGTEAFF | few | TRBV20-1 | NA | TRBJ1-1
TGTTCCAGCAGCCTGACAGGGGAGGACACTGAAGCTTTCTTT | CSSSLTGEDTEAFF | NA | TRBV6-5 | TRBD1 | TRBJ1-1
TGTGCCAGCATATTCGGGACAGCTACAGATACGCAGTATTTT | CASIFGTATDTQYF | NA | TRBV12-3/TRBV12-4 | TRBD1 | TRBJ2-3
TGTGCCAGCAGCACTGGGGCCCAAAATCACAATGAGCAGTTCTTC | CASSTGAQNHNEQFF | few | TRBV7-2 | NA | TRBJ2-1
TGTGCCGTAGGAGACAGTCTCTTTCCCAGAGGTGAGCAGTTCTTC | CAVGDSLFPRGEQFF | NA | TRBV24-1 | NA | TRBJ2-1
TGCAGCGTTGAAACAGGGACGGGGTGGGTTGCCGACTACAACTATGGCTACACCTTC | CSVETGTGWVADYNYGYTF | once | TRBV29-1 | NA | TRBJ1-2
TGTGCCAGTAGTCCTAACAGGGGGCTACGTACTGAAGCTTTCTTT | CASSPNRGLRTEAFF | few | TRBV19 | TRBD1 | TRBJ1-1
TGCGCCAGCAGTGGGAAGGACGGGCCCCAGCATTTT | CASSGKDGPQHF | NA | TRBV23-1 | NA | TRBJ1-5
TGTGCCAGCAGCTTCCGGGACAGGTTGGAGGTCGCTGGAAACACCATATATTTT | CASSFRDRLEVAGNTIYF | NA | TRBV13 | TRBD1 | TRBJ1-3